These 8 T cell receptor beta chains were sequenced from one sample in a study of OX40 agonist ivuxolimab in advanced cancers. Some clones are missing from TCRdb's copy, which holds only in-frame ones; the method was immunoSEQ multiplex PCR. The sample shows about 37,000 clones, over 80% of them seen only once. Sequencing was performed on CD4+ or CD8+ T cells sorted from blood, taken in a trial of the OX40 agonist ivuxolimab. The receptors shown here come from an adult with an advanced solid tumor such as melanoma, head and neck, liver or kidney cancer.

The chain is built from TRBV7-8 and TRBJ2-1; 14 bases map to TRBD2. The CDR3 is 19 amino acids. V lost 4 bases to trimming and J lost 6 bases; unmatched junction nucleotides: 14. Germline lookup yields CDR1 SGHVS and CDR2 FQNEAQ. The chain's CDR3 is CASSSARGLAGGPTNEQFF. The CDR3, as DNA: TGTGCCAGCAGCTCGGCGCGCGGACTAGCGGGAGGTCCGACCAATGAGCAGTTCTTC.

V is TRBV18 and J is TRBJ1-1; a weak D match, TRBD1 (5 bases). CDR1 KGHSH and CDR2 LQKENI come from the germline V gene. V lost 4 bases and J lost 4, with 13 bases in between. This CDR3 has 14 amino acids. In DNA, the CDR3 is TGTGCCAGCTCACGCACCTTGGGGGGCACTGAAGCTTTCTTT. As protein: CASSRTLGGTEAFF.

This chain uses TRBV27 with TRBJ2-2, with 9 bases identical to TRBD1. The CDR3 length is 16 residues. After removal of 4 bases from V and 4 bases from J, the junction contained 7 bases not matched to a gene. Germline-derived CDR1 and CDR2 are MNHEY and SMNVEV (reference sequence). In DNA form, the CDR3 reads TGTGCCAGCAGTTCCCCGGGGACAGGGCCCACCGGGGAGCTGTTTTTT. It translates to CASSSPGTGPTGELFF.

The chain carries TRBV19 and TRBJ1-5, with TRBD1 identical over 7 bases. This CDR3 region has 14 residues. The ends lost 4 bases at V and 1 base at J; junction bases unmatched: 1. Germline V gene lookup returns CDR1 LNHDA and CDR2 SQIVND (reference sequence). The CDR3 reads CASSNRGSNQPQHF. For the CDR3, the DNA is TGTGCCAGTAGTAACAGGGGAAGCAATCAGCCCCAGCATTTT.

The chain links TRBV5-1 to TRBJ2-7; D may be TRBD1 (5 bases). Trimming removed 4 bases at V and 4 bases at J, with 12 bases between. The CDR3 spans 13 residues. The V gene's germline CDR1 is SGHRS and CDR2 YFSETQ. As DNA, the CDR3 is TGCGCCAGCAGCATGACAGACCAGTACGAGCAGTACTTC. This translates into CASSMTDQYEQYF.

The CDR3 nucleotides read TGTGCCAGCAGTTATCGGACGGGCGCTGGAAACACCATATATTTT. This translates into CASSYRTGAGNTIYF. The chain couples TRBV6-5 to TRBJ1-3; D is ambiguous. From germline, CDR1 is MNHEY and CDR2 SVGAGI. This CDR3 spans 15 amino acids. Trimming pared 3 bases from V and 2 bases from J, leaving 11 bases between.

The rearrangement uses TRBV28 and TRBJ2-3; either TRBD1 or TRBD2 may supply D (5 bases each). The CDR3 length is 13 residues. V was trimmed by 6 bases and J by 0 bases, leaving 7 bases between them. CDR1 and CDR2 (germline): MDHEN, SYDVKM. CDR3 protein: CASRGVSTDTQYF. The CDR3 coding sequence is TGTGCCAGCAGGGGGGTCAGCACAGATACGCAGTATTTT.

This clone occurred once. This chain joins TRBV6-5 and TRBJ1-3; unclear D gene. V dropped 6 bases and J dropped 1 base, with 10 bases sitting between them. The CDR3 has 14 amino acids. Germline CDR1 MNHEY, CDR2 SVGAGI. CDR3 bases: TGTGCCAGCAGCCTCGACATTTCTGGAAACACCATATATTTT. Translated: CASSLDISGNTIYF.